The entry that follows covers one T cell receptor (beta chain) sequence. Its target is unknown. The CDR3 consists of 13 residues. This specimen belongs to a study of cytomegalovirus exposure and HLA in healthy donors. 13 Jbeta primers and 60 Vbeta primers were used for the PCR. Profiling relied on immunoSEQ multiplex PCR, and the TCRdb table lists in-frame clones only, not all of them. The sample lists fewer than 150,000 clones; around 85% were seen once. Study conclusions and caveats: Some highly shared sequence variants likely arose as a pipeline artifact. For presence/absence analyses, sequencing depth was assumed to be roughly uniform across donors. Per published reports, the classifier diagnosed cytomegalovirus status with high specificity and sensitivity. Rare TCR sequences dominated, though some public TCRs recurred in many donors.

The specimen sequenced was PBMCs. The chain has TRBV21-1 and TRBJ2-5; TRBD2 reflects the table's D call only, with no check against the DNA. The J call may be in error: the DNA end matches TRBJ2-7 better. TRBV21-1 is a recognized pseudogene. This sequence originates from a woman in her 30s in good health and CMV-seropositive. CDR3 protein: CAKTSGGDNEQYF. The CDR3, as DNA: TGTGCCAAGACTAGCGGGGGTGACAACGAGCAGTACTTC.